The 5 T cell receptor beta chains in this list originate from one sample, sequenced in a study of T-cell reconstitution after alpha-beta-depleted transplantation in children. Unique molecular identifiers were used to barcode this TCRbeta library. TCRdb redid the calling of the PCR reads with MiXCR, one entry per CDR3 protein. Of nearly 400,000 distinct CDR3 sequences listed, 20% were seen once; the top ten hold approximately 3.8%. Sequencing was performed on PBMCs from the stem cell graft donor, taken from the stem cell graft. Every receptor here comes from a human donor who donated a stem cell graft to a child with acute myeloid leukemia.

There are a few counts of this clonotype. The chain employs TRBV15 and TRBJ2-7; 7 nucleotides match TRBD1. CDR1 LNHNV and CDR2 YYDKDF come from the germline V gene (reference sequence). The length of the CDR3 is 15 residues. V gave up 2 bases and J gave up 7 bases; unmatched junction bases: 11. The CDR3 loop is CATSRRRQGKREQYF. CDR3 nucleotide sequence: TGTGCCACCAGCAGAAGAAGACAGGGAAAGAGGGAGCAGTACTTC. Full variable domain (rest looked up from reference TRBV15 and TRBJ2-7): DAMVIQNPRYQVTQFGKPVTLSCSQTLNHNVMYWYQQKSSQAPKLLFHYYDKDFNNEADTPDNFQSRRPNTSFCFLDIRSPGLGDTAMYLCATSRRRQGKREQYFGPGTRLTVT.

The V call is TRBV5-1, the J call TRBJ2-1; no firm D call. Trimming shortened V by 1 base and J by 1 base, and 9 bases separated the two germline ends. CDR3 size: 15 residues. The V gene's germline CDR1 is SGHRS and CDR2 YFSETQ. This CDR3 reads CASSLRTASYNEQFF. CDR3 bases: TGCGCCAGCAGCTTGAGGACCGCATCCTACAATGAGCAGTTCTTC.

This rearrangement joins TRBV29-1 to TRBJ2-1; 10 bases match TRBD2. The CDR3 totals 13 residues. Germline CDR1 SQVTM, CDR2 ANQGSEA. The junction had 4 bases not matched to a gene; V was cut back by 6 bases and J by 5 bases. This CDR3 reads CSVGLAENNEQFF. CDR3 DNA: TGCAGCGTCGGACTAGCGGAAAACAATGAGCAGTTCTTC.

This clonotype was seen many times. One junction end disagrees with the germline gene, perhaps due to a read error. For the CDR3, the DNA is TGCAGTGCCAACGTCGTGGGCTCTAATGGAAAACTGTTTTTT. This translates into CSANVVGSNGKLFF. The chain employs TRBV20-1 and TRBJ1-4; D gene unclear. The CDR3 runs to 14 residues. Germline V lookup: CDR1 DFQATT, CDR2 SNEGSKA (reference sequence).

This sequence joins TRBV20-1 and TRBJ2-7, with 9 bases aligning to TRBD2. The junction had 7 bases not matched to a gene; V was cut back by 4 bases and J by 6 bases. The germline gives CDR1 DFQATT, CDR2 SNEGSKA (reference sequence). This CDR3 is 13 amino acids long. CDR3: CSAIIAGVGEQYF. In DNA form, the CDR3 reads TGCAGTGCTATAATAGCGGGAGTTGGCGAGCAGTACTTC.